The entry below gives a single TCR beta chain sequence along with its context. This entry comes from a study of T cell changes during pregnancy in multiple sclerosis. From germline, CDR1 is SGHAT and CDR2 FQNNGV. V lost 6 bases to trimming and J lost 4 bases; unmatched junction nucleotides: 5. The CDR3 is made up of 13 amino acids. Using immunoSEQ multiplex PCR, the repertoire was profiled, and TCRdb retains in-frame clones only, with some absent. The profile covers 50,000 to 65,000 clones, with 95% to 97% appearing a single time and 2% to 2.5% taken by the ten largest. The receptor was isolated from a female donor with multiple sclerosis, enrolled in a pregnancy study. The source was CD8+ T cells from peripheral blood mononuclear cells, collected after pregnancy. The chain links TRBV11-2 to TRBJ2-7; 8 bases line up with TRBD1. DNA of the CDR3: TGTGCCAGCAGACCCACAGGGGGTTACGAGCAGTACTTC. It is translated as CASRPTGGYEQYF.